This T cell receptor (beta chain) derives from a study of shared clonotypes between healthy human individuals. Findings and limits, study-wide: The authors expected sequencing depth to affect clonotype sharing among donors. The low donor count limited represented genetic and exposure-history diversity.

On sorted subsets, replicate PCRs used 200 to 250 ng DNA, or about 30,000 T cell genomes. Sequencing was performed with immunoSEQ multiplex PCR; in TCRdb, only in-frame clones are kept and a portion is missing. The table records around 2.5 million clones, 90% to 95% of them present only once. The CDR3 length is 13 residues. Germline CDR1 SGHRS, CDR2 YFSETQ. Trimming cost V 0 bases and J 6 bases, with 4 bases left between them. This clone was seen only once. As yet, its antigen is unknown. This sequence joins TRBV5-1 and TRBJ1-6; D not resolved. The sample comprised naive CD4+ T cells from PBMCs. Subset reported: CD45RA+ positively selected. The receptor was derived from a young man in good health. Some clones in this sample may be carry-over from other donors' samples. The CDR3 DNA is TGCGCCAGCAGCTTGGAGGTTAATTCACCCCTCCACTTT. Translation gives CASSLEVNSPLHF.